These 24 T cell receptor beta chains were sequenced from one sample in a study of graft-versus-host responses after intestinal transplantation. The method was immunoSEQ multiplex PCR; TCRdb's version includes in-frame clones alone and lacks a portion of them. The sample yields tens of thousands of clones, 90% seen once. Their specific antigens are unknown. The source material was unstimulated CD4+ T cells sorted from spleen or lymph node cells, sampled before intestinal transplant. These TCRs come from a human donor who received an intestinal transplant.

The chain joins TRBV6-5 to TRBJ2-7; no clear D gene. Looked up from germline, CDR1 is MNHEY and CDR2 is SVGAGI. This CDR3 region has 14 residues. The V and J ends lost 3 bases and 2 bases respectively, with 11 bases between them. The CDR3 DNA follows: TGTGCCAGCAGTTATAGGAGTGGAACCTACGAGCAGTACTTC. Its translation is CASSYRSGTYEQYF.

The chain employs TRBV19 and TRBJ1-2; 7 bases match TRBD1. Unmatched junction bases numbered 5, after V lost 0 bases and J lost 4 bases. This CDR3 is built from 15 residues. The germline V gene has CDR1 LNHDA and CDR2 SQIVND (reference sequence). The CDR3 sequence: CASSIDRGTAYGYTF. The DNA of the CDR3 is TGTGCCAGTAGTATAGATCGGGGGACAGCCTATGGCTACACCTTC.

V and J are TRBV5-1 and TRBJ1-1; no reliable D call. Trimming left V 6 bases short and J 3 bases short, with 15 bases between. Per germline, CDR1 SGHRS and CDR2 YFSETQ. CDR3 length: 14 amino acids. As DNA, the CDR3 is TGCGCCAGCACCCGGGTTGAGGCAGACACTGAAGCTTTCTTT. Translation: CASTRVEADTEAFF.

This sequence joins TRBV7-3 and TRBJ1-1; TRBD1 aligns across 9 bases. This CDR3 spans 13 amino acids. Germline lookup yields CDR1 SGHTA and CDR2 FQGTGA. The J segment lost 8 bases and the V segment lost 4 bases, leaving 5 bases of the junction unmatched. This CDR3 reads CASSSQDRGEAFF. CDR3 sequence (DNA): TGTGCCAGCAGCTCCCAGGACAGGGGCGAAGCTTTCTTT.

CDR3 DNA: TGTGCCAGCAGCTCCAGGACTAGCAATGAGCAGTTCTTC. Residues: CASSSRTSNEQFF. This rearrangement joins TRBV11-3 to TRBJ2-1; 7 nucleotides line up with TRBD2. This CDR3 is 13 amino acids long. The germline gives CDR1 SGHNT, CDR2 YENEEA. V shed 4 bases, J shed 6 bases, and the junction held 3 bases outside the gene matches.

This rearrangement joins TRBV10-2 to TRBJ2-2, with 10 bases that match TRBD2. In germline, CDR1 is WSHSY, CDR2 SAAADI. This CDR3 spans 16 amino acids. The trim removed 3 bases at V and 5 bases at J, leaving 6 bases unmatched. The CDR3: CASSEWASGGTGELFF. DNA for the CDR3: TGCGCCAGCAGTGAATGGGCTAGCGGGGGTACCGGGGAGCTGTTTTTT.

This clone appeared a few times. The rearrangement links TRBV5-8 to TRBJ1-4, with 10 bases fitting TRBD1. CDR3 length: 15 amino acids. V lost 4 bases, J lost 10 bases, and 10 bases stayed unmatched. Per the germline V gene, CDR1 is SGHTS and CDR2 is YDEGEE. CDR3 loop: CASSPAGTGVSKLFF. CDR3 bases: TGTGCCAGCAGCCCCGCCGGGACAGGGGTTTCAAAACTGTTTTTT.

The V call is TRBV2, the J call TRBJ1-1; D call uncertain. The CDR3 spans 8 residues. Germline V gene lookup returns CDR1 SNHLY and CDR2 FYNNEI. V gave up 11 bases and J gave up 11 bases, with 9 bases separating them. CDR3 region: CAAGAAFF. CDR3 DNA sequence: TGTGCCGCGGGCGCGGCTTTCTTT.

V gene TRBV5-1 combines with J gene TRBJ2-5; D perhaps matches TRBD2 (6 bases). The germline V gene has CDR1 SGHRS and CDR2 YFSETQ. This CDR3 spans 19 amino acids. V was shortened by 0 bases and J by 2 bases, with 23 bases between the two germline ends. CDR3 sequence: CASSLAPMMTRATQETQYF. CDR3 sequence (DNA): TGCGCCAGCAGCTTGGCCCCGATGATGACTAGAGCCACTCAAGAGACCCAGTACTTC.

This sequence joins TRBV29-1 and TRBJ2-3, with TRBD2 as a possible D gene (5 bases). The ends were cut back, 2 bases at V and 4 bases at J, with 19 bases in the middle. The germline V gene encodes CDR1 SQVTM and CDR2 ANQGSEA. The CDR3 has 16 amino acids. The CDR3 bases are TGCAGCGTTGAAAATGTTGGGAGCCCCAGGCCAGATACGCAGTATTTT. Translating it yields CSVENVGSPRPDTQYF.

The chain uses TRBV19 and TRBJ2-7, with 12 bases that match TRBD2. Germline CDR1 and CDR2: LNHDA and SQIVND (reference sequence). The CDR3 length is 17 residues. V dropped 5 bases and J dropped 0; count of bases not matched to a gene: 8. CDR3 region: CASSPWTSGESSYEQYF. The CDR3 DNA is TGTGCCAGTAGTCCATGGACTAGCGGGGAAAGCTCCTACGAGCAGTACTTC.

The CDR3 loop reads CASRGQGGVNTEAFF. The CDR3 nucleotides are TGTGCCAGCAGGGGACAGGGAGGAGTGAACACTGAAGCTTTCTTT. The V call is TRBV6-1, the J call TRBJ1-1, with 9 bases identical to TRBD1. CDR3 length: 15 residues. The germline V gene encodes CDR1 MNHNS and CDR2 SASEGT. V was pared by 6 bases and J by 0 bases, with 5 bases of the junction left unmatched.

This chain connects TRBV10-2 to TRBJ1-5, with D possibly matching TRBD1 (5 bases). Germline CDR1 and CDR2: WSHSY and SAAADI. The V end was cut by 2 bases, the J end by 5 bases, with 13 bases between. The CDR3 consists of 15 residues. CDR3 sequence: CASSEDKRGYQPQHF. For the CDR3, the DNA is TGCGCCAGCAGTGAGGACAAAAGGGGTTATCAGCCCCAGCATTTT.

The chain links TRBV7-2 to TRBJ1-3; D may be TRBD1 (5 bases). V shed 5 bases and J shed 2 bases, with 19 bases lying between them. The CDR3 is made up of 17 amino acids. The germline V gene encodes CDR1 SGHTA and CDR2 FQGNSA. CDR3 residues: CASSRRWGQGTGNTIYF. The CDR3, as DNA: TGTGCCAGCAGCAGAAGATGGGGCCAGGGAACTGGAAACACCATATATTTT.

The genes are TRBV5-5 and TRBJ2-2; D is unresolved. The CDR3 is made up of 12 amino acids. The V gene lost 5 bases and the J gene lost 8 bases, with 10 bases spanning the gap. Looked up from germline, CDR1 is SGHKS and CDR2 is YYEKEE (reference sequence). CDR3 in amino acids: CASSTVWGELFF. The CDR3 DNA follows: TGTGCCAGCAGTACGGTGTGGGGGGAGCTGTTTTTT.

The chain couples TRBV11-3 to TRBJ1-1; D perhaps matches TRBD1 (6 bases). CDR1 and CDR2 from the germline V gene are SGHNT and YENEEA. The length of the CDR3 is 13 residues. Trimming cost V 5 bases and J 8 bases, with 15 bases left between them. As DNA, the CDR3 is TGTGCCAGCAGCCTCACGACAGGTCGGGAAGCTTTCTTT. Translating gives CASSLTTGREAFF. The variable domain in full, with the rest retrieved from reference TRBV11-3 and TRBJ1-1, is EAGVVQSPRYKIIEKKQPVAFWCNPISGHNTLYWYLQNLGQGPELLIRYENEEAVDDSQLPKDRFSAERLKGVDSTLKIQPAELGDSAVYLCASSLTTGREAFFGQGTRLTVV.

The V call is TRBV6-5, the J call TRBJ2-4, with no clear D. This CDR3 has 12 amino acids. The germline gives CDR1 MNHEY, CDR2 SVGAGI. V lost 4 bases and J lost 6, with 7 bases in between. CDR3 in DNA: TGTGCCAGCAGTTCCGTCGGAAACATTCAGTACTTC. Its translation is CASSSVGNIQYF.

The CDR3 nucleotides are TGCAGCGTTGGTGGGACAGGGGGCGTCTATGGCTACACCTTC. Translated: CSVGGTGGVYGYTF. V is TRBV29-1 and J is TRBJ1-2; 12 bases match TRBD1. V was clipped by 4 bases and J by 4 bases; unmatched bases: 4. CDR1 is SQVTM and CDR2 is ANQGSEA in the germline V gene. The CDR3 length is 14 residues.

The chain is built from TRBV10-3 and TRBJ2-7; D unresolved. V gave up 8 bases and J gave up 8 bases, with 19 bases separating them. This CDR3 is 13 amino acids long. Germline V lookup: CDR1 ENHRY, CDR2 SYGVKD. CDR3 DNA: TGTGCCATCGGTGGATCAGGCACCGGCCAGCAGTACTTC. This translates into CAIGGSGTGQQYF.

The chain couples TRBV5-6 to TRBJ2-5; 7 bases match TRBD1. The J call may be in error: the DNA end matches TRBJ2-7 better. Germline V CDR1 and CDR2: SGHDT, YYEEEE. This CDR3 region has 14 residues. CDR3 sequence reads: CASSALLQGYEQYF. The CDR3 nucleotides read TGTGCCAGCAGCGCATTACTACAGGGGTACGAGCAGTACTTC.

This clone was observed a single time. The chain carries TRBV5-8 and TRBJ1-6; D is unresolved. V was shortened by 0 bases and J by 0 bases, with 7 bases between the two germline ends. Germline-derived CDR1 and CDR2 are SGHTS and YDEGEE. The CDR3 length is 16 residues. CDR3 sequence (DNA): TGTGCCAGCAGCTTGGCCGGGAGCTCCTATAATTCACCCCTCCACTTT. It translates to CASSLAGSSYNSPLHF.

The V call is TRBV14, the J call TRBJ1-1; 7 bases match TRBD1. This CDR3 has 13 amino acids. V lost 3 bases, J lost 6 bases, and 4 bases stayed unmatched. CDR1 SGHDN and CDR2 FVKESK come from the germline V gene. CDR3 nucleotide sequence: TGTGCCAGCAGCCACCGGACAGGATCTGAAGCTTTCTTT. This sequence encodes CASSHRTGSEAFF.

V is TRBV10-3 and J is TRBJ2-2; TRBD1 is a possible D gene (8 bases). CDR1 is ENHRY, CDR2 SYGVKD, per germline. V lost 9 bases and J lost 1, with 15 bases in between. CDR3 length: 15 amino acids. CDR3 sequence: CAMEGGTGNTGELFF. CDR3 nucleotide sequence: TGTGCCATGGAGGGAGGGACAGGGAACACCGGGGAGCTGTTTTTT.

The chain is built from TRBV6-6 and TRBJ1-2; TRBD1 is a possible D gene (6 bases). Trimming cost V 8 bases and J 4 bases, with 11 bases left between them. Germline V gene data show CDR1 as MNHNY and CDR2 as SVGAGI (reference sequence). This CDR3 spans 12 amino acids. The CDR3: CASQTGSYGYTF. CDR3 bases: TGTGCCAGCCAGACAGGATCCTATGGCTACACCTTC.